This TCR beta chain derives from a study of glioma-infiltrating T cells after dendritic cell vaccination. At the level of the study: Monocyte-derived dendritic cells, cultured 6 to 8 days with IL-4 and GM-CSF, were pulsed with autologous tumor lysate. The study's findings and limits: Complete blood and tumor specimen sets were limited to few patients.

Assay used: immunoSEQ multiplex PCR; TCRdb lists only in-frame clones, some missing. The profile shows about 38,000 clones, approximately 84% of them singletons. PBMC were collected before vaccination, two weeks after the third vaccination, and at progression. This clone was detected only once. Its antigen remains unidentified. The CDR3 consists of 17 residues. Sequences were derived from blood, sampled before dendritic cell vaccination. The origin of this receptor is a human donor with glioblastoma. This chain joins TRBV12-2 and TRBJ1-1; TRBD1 is the table's D call and was not checked against the DNA. TRBV12-2 is an annotated pseudogene. For the CDR3, the DNA is TGTGCAAGTCGCTTAGCCCCGGGACAGGGACAGAACACTGAAGCTTTCTTT. Its translation: CASRLAPGQGQNTEAFF.